Listed here are 12 T cell receptor beta chains from one sample, sequenced in a study of T-cell memory formation after mild COVID-19. TCRdb passed the 5' RACE reads through MiXCR, listing each CDR3 protein once. This sample yields around 200,000 distinct CDR3 sequences, of which more than 25% are seen a single time; roughly an eighth belongs to the top ten. The sample comprised PBMCs or a T cell subset sorted from them (not recorded which). The receptors originated from an adult woman who had mild COVID-19 (a few samples of this study predate the infection). Cell type and time point are not known.

The table lists this clonotype with many counts. V usage is TRBV18 and J usage is TRBJ2-1; possible D gene TRBD1, 6 bases. This CDR3 has 13 amino acids. Trimming removed 3 bases at V and 7 bases at J, with 10 bases between. The germline gives CDR1 KGHSH, CDR2 LQKENI. The DNA for the CDR3 is TGTGCCAGCTCACCGCGACAGGAAAATGAGCAGTTCTTC. Its translation: CASSPRQENEQFF.

V gene TRBV28 combines with J gene TRBJ2-3; TRBD2 matches 9 bases. The CDR3 is 16 amino acids. Unmatched junction bases numbered 9, after V lost 3 bases and J lost 5 bases. From germline, CDR1 is MDHEN and CDR2 SYDVKM. The CDR3 here is CASSLPLAGFKDTQYF. As DNA, the CDR3 is TGTGCCAGCAGTTTGCCCCTAGCGGGGTTTAAAGATACGCAGTATTTT.

The chain recombines TRBV4-3 with TRBJ1-1; the D is unclear. The CDR3 contains 14 residues. With 0 bases removed from V and 3 bases from J, the gap between germline ends came to 8 bases. Per germline, CDR1 LGHNA and CDR2 YSLEER. CDR3 sequence reads: CASSQDWRDTEAFF. As DNA, the CDR3 is TGCGCCAGCAGCCAAGATTGGAGGGACACTGAAGCTTTCTTT.

The chain employs TRBV7-9 and TRBJ2-7; D may be TRBD1 (5 bases). Trimming took off 1 base at V and 0 bases at J, with 10 bases between the two ends. The CDR3 consists of 15 residues. Germline CDR1 and CDR2: SEHNR and FQNEAQ (reference sequence). The CDR3 region has the DNA TGTGCCAGCAGCTTAGGCAGGGCTTTCTCCTACGAGCAGTACTTC. It is translated as CASSLGRAFSYEQYF.

The rearrangement joins TRBV4-3 to TRBJ1-1; a weak D match, TRBD1 (5 bases). The CDR3 consists of 18 residues. Germline V lookup: CDR1 LGHNA, CDR2 YSLEER. V dropped 0 bases and J dropped 0 bases, with 17 bases sitting between them. The CDR3 spells CASSQDRIVEGMNTEAFF. The CDR3 nucleotides read TGCGCCAGCAGCCAAGATCGAATCGTGGAGGGGATGAACACTGAAGCTTTCTTT.

The sample holds a few counts of this clonotype. The rearrangement joins TRBV6-4 to TRBJ1-1, with D unresolved. The CDR3 consists of 11 residues. Trimming shortened V by 2 bases and J by 9 bases, and 7 bases separated the two germline ends. CDR1 is MRHNA, CDR2 SNTAGT, per germline. CDR3 coding DNA: TGTGCCAGCAGTGACGGCCCGAAAGCTTTCTTT. Amino acids: CASSDGPKAFF.

The rearrangement links TRBV5-6 to TRBJ2-7; weak D call: TRBD2 (5 bases). V was trimmed by 3 bases and J by 3 bases, leaving 28 bases between them. Germline assignment: CDR1 SGHDT and CDR2 YYEEEE. The CDR3 contains 19 residues. This CDR3 is CASSSQDGPLRSGDYEQYF. The CDR3 nucleotides read TGTGCCAGCAGCTCTCAGGACGGCCCACTAAGGAGCGGAGACTACGAGCAGTACTTC.

This clonotype appeared a few times. This chain links TRBV12-3 or TRBV12-4 with TRBJ2-2; D is undetermined. V lost 3 bases and J lost 2, with 13 bases in between. The CDR3 consists of 16 residues. CDR3 sequence: CASSFYPSKNTGELFF. CDR3 in DNA: TGTGCCAGCAGTTTTTACCCTAGTAAAAACACCGGGGAGCTGTTTTTT.

This clonotype was seen only a few times. The chain recombines TRBV12-3 or TRBV12-4 with TRBJ2-6; D gene ambiguous. Trimming took off 4 bases at V and 0 bases at J, with 7 bases between the two ends. CDR3 length: 15 amino acids. The CDR3 DNA sequence: TGTGCCAGCAGTTCAGGAGACTCTGGGGCCAACGTCCTGACTTTC. Amino acid sequence: CASSSGDSGANVLTF.

The chain recombines TRBV9 with TRBJ2-6; D unclear. The CDR3 totals 16 residues. Per germline, CDR1 SGDLS and CDR2 YYNGEE. V gave up 4 bases and J gave up 2 bases, with 13 bases separating them. The CDR3 protein is CASSSGPNAGANVLTF. Here the CDR3 DNA reads TGTGCCAGCAGCTCGGGTCCGAATGCTGGGGCCAACGTCCTGACTTTC.

The V call is TRBV7-2, the J call TRBJ1-1; no clear D gene. V lost 0 bases and J lost 0, with 11 bases in between. Looked up from germline, CDR1 is SGHTA and CDR2 is FQGNSA. The CDR3 is made up of 16 amino acids. The CDR3 loop reads CASSLATLRVNTEAFF. The CDR3, as DNA: TGTGCCAGCAGCTTAGCCACACTTAGGGTGAACACTGAAGCTTTCTTT.

The genes are TRBV7-9 and TRBJ2-7; a weak D match, TRBD2 (6 bases). Germline CDR1 is SEHNR and CDR2 is FQNEAQ (reference sequence). V was shortened by 5 bases and J by 2 bases, with 16 bases between the two germline ends. The CDR3 sequence is 15 residues long. The CDR3 loop reads CASSPRDLPTYEQYF. The CDR3 nucleotides are TGTGCCAGCAGCCCCCGGGACTTGCCCACCTACGAGCAGTACTTC.